This T cell receptor (beta chain) was observed in a study of control samples from healthy donors and cancer patients. This clone was detected only once. Looked up from germline, CDR1 is MNHEY and CDR2 is SVGEGT. Trimming left V 1 base short and J 5 bases short, with 10 bases between. This CDR3 has 14 residues. The repertoire was sequenced with immunoSEQ multiplex PCR; TCRdb's copy has only in-frame clones and lacks some. The table includes hundreds of thousands of clones, 80% to 95% detected once. Sequenced: PBMCs. This chain links TRBV6-2 or TRBV6-3 with TRBJ2-3; unclear D gene. This receptor was identified in a man aged 40-49 years with head and neck cancer. Here the CDR3 reads CASSYLRTIDTQYF. CDR3 bases: TGTGCCAGCAGTTACTTGCGGACCATAGATACGCAGTATTTT.